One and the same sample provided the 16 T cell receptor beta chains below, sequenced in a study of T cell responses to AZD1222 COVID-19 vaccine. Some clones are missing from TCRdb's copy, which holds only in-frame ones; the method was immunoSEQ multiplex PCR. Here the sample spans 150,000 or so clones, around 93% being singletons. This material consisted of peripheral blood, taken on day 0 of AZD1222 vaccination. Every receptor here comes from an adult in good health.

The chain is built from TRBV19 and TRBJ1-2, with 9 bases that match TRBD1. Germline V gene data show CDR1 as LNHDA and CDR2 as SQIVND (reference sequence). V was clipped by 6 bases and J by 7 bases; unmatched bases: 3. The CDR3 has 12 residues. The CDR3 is CASRDRGIGYTF. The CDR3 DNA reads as TGTGCCAGTAGGGACAGGGGAATTGGCTACACCTTC.

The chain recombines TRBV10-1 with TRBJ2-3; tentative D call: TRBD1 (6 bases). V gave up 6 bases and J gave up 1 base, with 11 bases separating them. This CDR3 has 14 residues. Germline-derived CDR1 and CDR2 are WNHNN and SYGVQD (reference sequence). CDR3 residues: CASSRRGGTDTQYF. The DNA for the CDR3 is TGCGCCAGCAGCCGCAGGGGTGGCACAGATACGCAGTATTTT.

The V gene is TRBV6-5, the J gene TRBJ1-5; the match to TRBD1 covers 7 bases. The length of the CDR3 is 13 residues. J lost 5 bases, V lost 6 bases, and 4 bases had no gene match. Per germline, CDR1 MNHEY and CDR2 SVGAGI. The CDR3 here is CASSRDSDQPQHF. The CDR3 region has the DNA TGTGCCAGCAGCCGGGACAGCGATCAGCCCCAGCATTTT.

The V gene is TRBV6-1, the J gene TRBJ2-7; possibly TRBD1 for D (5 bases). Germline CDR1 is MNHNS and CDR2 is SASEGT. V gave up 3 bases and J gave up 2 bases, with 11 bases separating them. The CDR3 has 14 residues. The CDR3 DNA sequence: TGTGCCAGCAGTGACAGGGCGCAGACCTACGAGCAGTACTTC. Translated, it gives CASSDRAQTYEQYF.

The CDR3 nucleotides are TGTGCCAGCAGCCTGAAATTGAAGGGCGGGGGAAACACCATATATTTT. It codes for CASSLKLKGGGNTIYF. The gene calls are TRBV5-6 and TRBJ1-3, with no clear D. CDR1 and CDR2 from the germline V gene are SGHDT and YYEEEE. CDR3 length: 16 amino acids. V gave up 4 bases and J gave up 4 bases, with 18 bases separating them.

The CDR3 nucleotides are TGCGCCAGCAGCTATGGACAGGGAGAGGCTGAAGCTTTCTTT. It is translated as CASSYGQGEAEAFF. The chain links TRBV5-1 to TRBJ1-1; 8 bases map to TRBD1. Germline lookup yields CDR1 SGHRS and CDR2 YFSETQ. The CDR3 covers 14 residues. V trimming: 3 bases; J trimming: 6 bases; junction bases outside the gene matches: 7.

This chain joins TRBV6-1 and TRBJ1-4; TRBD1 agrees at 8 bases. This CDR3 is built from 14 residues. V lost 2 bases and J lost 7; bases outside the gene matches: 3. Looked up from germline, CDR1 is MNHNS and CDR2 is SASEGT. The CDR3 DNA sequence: TGTGCCAGCAGTGAAACAGGGGGAGGTGAAAAACTGTTTTTT. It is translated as CASSETGGGEKLFF.

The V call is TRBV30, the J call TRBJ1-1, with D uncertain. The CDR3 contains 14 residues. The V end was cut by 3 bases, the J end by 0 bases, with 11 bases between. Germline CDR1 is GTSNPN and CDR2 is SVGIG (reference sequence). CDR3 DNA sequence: TGTGCCTGGAGAGGAACAGCCCTGAACACTGAAGCTTTCTTT. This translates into CAWRGTALNTEAFF.

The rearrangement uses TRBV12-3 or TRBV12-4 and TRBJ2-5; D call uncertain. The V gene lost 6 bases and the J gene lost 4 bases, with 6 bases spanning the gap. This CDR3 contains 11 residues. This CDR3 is CASRQLETQYF. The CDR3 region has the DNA TGTGCCAGCAGGCAATTAGAGACCCAGTACTTC.

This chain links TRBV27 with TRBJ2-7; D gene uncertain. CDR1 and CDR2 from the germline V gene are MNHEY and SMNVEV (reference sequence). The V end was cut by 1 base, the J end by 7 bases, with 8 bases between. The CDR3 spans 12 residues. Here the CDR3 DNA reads TGTGCCAGCAGTTTATTGGGCCGGGAGCAGTACTTC. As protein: CASSLLGREQYF.

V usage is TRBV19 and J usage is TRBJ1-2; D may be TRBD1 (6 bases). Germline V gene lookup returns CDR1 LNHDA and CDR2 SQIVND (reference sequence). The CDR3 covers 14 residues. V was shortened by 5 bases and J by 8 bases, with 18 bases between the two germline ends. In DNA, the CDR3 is TGTGCCAGTAGTCCCCGCGCGCGACAGGAAGGCTACACCTTC. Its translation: CASSPRARQEGYTF.

The CDR3 reads CASSFDGYYGYTF. The CDR3 DNA reads as TGTGCCAGCAGCTTTGACGGCTACTATGGCTACACCTTC. The chain is built from TRBV5-6 and TRBJ1-2; D is unresolved. Germline V lookup: CDR1 SGHDT, CDR2 YYEEEE. The CDR3 has 13 amino acids. V was pared by 2 bases and J by 3 bases, with 8 bases between.

CDR3 loop: CASSPREGNTIYF. CDR3 nucleotides: TGCGCCAGCAGCCCCCGAGAGGGAAACACCATATATTTT. This sequence joins TRBV5-1 and TRBJ1-3; D unclear. From germline, CDR1 is SGHRS and CDR2 YFSETQ. The CDR3 contains 13 residues. V lost 4 bases and J 4 bases, leaving 9 bases between the germline ends.

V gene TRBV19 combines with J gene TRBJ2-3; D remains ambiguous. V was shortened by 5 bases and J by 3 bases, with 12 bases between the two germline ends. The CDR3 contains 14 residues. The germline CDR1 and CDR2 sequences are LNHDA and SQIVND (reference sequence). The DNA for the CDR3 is TGTGCCAGTAGTGCGACTGGAAGGACAGATACGCAGTATTTT. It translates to CASSATGRTDTQYF.

The CDR3 DNA reads as TGTGCCAGTAGTACCCAGGGGTGGACTGAAGCTTTCTTT. This sequence encodes CASSTQGWTEAFF. J is TRBJ1-1 and V is TRBV19; maybe TRBD1 (6 bases). CDR1 and CDR2 (germline): LNHDA, SQIVND (reference sequence). V was cut by 4 bases and J by 5 bases, with 11 bases left in between. The CDR3 has 13 amino acids.

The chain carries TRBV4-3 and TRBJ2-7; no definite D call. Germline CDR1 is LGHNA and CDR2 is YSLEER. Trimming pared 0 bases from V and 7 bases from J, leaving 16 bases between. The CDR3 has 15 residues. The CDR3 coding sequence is TGCGCCAGCAGCCAAGACTTACGGGCCTTCTTTGAGCAGTACTTC. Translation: CASSQDLRAFFEQYF.